This paragraph covers one T cell receptor beta chain sequence. PCR involved 60 Vbeta and 13 Jbeta primers. Generated by immunoSEQ multiplex PCR, the TCRdb table keeps only in-frame clones and is missing some. The data show about 95,000 clones, around 71% seen once. The germline gives CDR1 SGDLS, CDR2 YYNGEE. The CDR3 runs to 17 residues. J lost 3 bases, V lost 0 bases, and 6 bases had no gene match. This specimen comes from a study of cytomegalovirus exposure and HLA in healthy donors. This chain connects TRBV9 to TRBJ2-2, with 9 bases fitting TRBD1. The clonotype comes from a man aged 55 to 70 in good health and CMV-seronegative. Sequenced: PBMCs. CDR3 in amino acids: CASSVATGQGYTGELFF. The DNA for the CDR3 is TGTGCCAGCAGCGTAGCTACGGGACAGGGCTACACCGGGGAGCTGTTTTTT. Full variable domain (outside the CDR3, taken from reference TRBV9 and TRBJ2-2): DSGVTQTPKHLITATGQRVTLRCSPRSGDLSVYWYQQSLDQGLQFLIQYYNGEERAKGNILERFSAQQFPDLHSELNLSSLELGDSALYFCASSVATGQGYTGELFFGEGSRLTVL.